These 23 T cell receptor beta chains share one sample of origin, sequenced in a study of shared clonotypes between healthy human individuals. CD45RO negativity and positive selection for CCR7 defined naive CD8 cells, a population that excluded terminally differentiated effector memory CD45RA+ cells. The table came from immunoSEQ multiplex PCR; TCRdb's copy has only in-frame clones and leaves some out. The table lists 700,000 to 950,000 clones, about 96% of them singletons, with about 0.25% in the top ten. Sequencing was done on a sample of naive CD8+ T cells sorted from blood. Receptor source: a man aged 25 to 40 in good health.

This clone appeared once. This chain connects TRBV19 to TRBJ2-5; D unclear. The V end was cut by 5 bases, the J end by 2 bases, with 15 bases between. Germline-derived CDR1 and CDR2 are LNHDA and SQIVND (reference sequence). The CDR3 runs 15 residues. CDR3 sequence reads: CASSLLFVDQETQYF. For the CDR3, the DNA is TGTGCCAGTAGTCTCCTCTTTGTAGATCAAGAGACCCAGTACTTC.

The V gene is TRBV7-8, the J gene TRBJ2-3; perhaps TRBD2 as D (5 bases). Germline V gives CDR1 SGHVS, CDR2 FQNEAQ. The CDR3 contains 13 residues. Trimming cost V 5 bases and J 0 bases, with 6 bases left between them. CDR3 residues: CASSEGSTDTQYF. In DNA form, the CDR3 reads TGTGCCAGCAGCGAGGGTAGCACAGATACGCAGTATTTT.

V and J are TRBV11-2 and TRBJ2-7; 7 positions agree with TRBD2. CDR3 length: 17 amino acids. Germline V CDR1 and CDR2: SGHAT, FQNNGV. Trimming at V came to 6 bases and at J to 2 bases, leaving 16 bases not matched to a gene. CDR3 coding DNA: TGTGCCAGCAGAACCCCATCCCGGGGAGGGGAGACCTACGAGCAGTACTTC. This codes for CASRTPSRGGETYEQYF.

This chain joins TRBV13 and TRBJ2-4, with TRBD2 matching over 8 bases. The germline CDR1 and CDR2 sequences are PRHDT and FYEKMQ (reference sequence). This CDR3 comprises 14 residues. The V and J ends lost 5 bases and 11 bases, in that order; junction bases with no gene match: 11. The CDR3 nucleotides read TGTGCCAGCAGCCCCGCGCAGGTAGCGGGATTTCAGTACTTC. Its translation: CASSPAQVAGFQYF.

The chain combines TRBV11-2 with TRBJ2-1, with D maybe TRBD1 (5 bases). Trimming shortened V by 4 bases and J by 4 bases, and 17 bases separated the two germline ends. The length of the CDR3 is 16 residues. Looked up from germline, CDR1 is SGHAT and CDR2 is FQNNGV. The CDR3 DNA is TGTGCCAGCAGCTCCTACCAGGATTACAGGTACAATGAGCAGTTCTTC. This gives the protein CASSSYQDYRYNEQFF.

This clone was seen a single time. The rearrangement uses TRBV10-3 and TRBJ2-7, with 10 nucleotides matching TRBD2. Per germline, CDR1 ENHRY and CDR2 SYGVKD. V was pared by 3 bases and J by 2 bases, with 1 base of the junction left unmatched. The CDR3 has 14 residues. Written as DNA, the CDR3 is TGTGCCATCAGTGAAAGCGGGAGGGCCTACGAGCAGTACTTC. Translating it yields CAISESGRAYEQYF.

About this clone: Other nucleotide sequences in the sample specify the same CDR3. V and J are TRBV27 and TRBJ2-3; maybe TRBD2 (5 bases). V dropped 5 bases and J dropped 4 bases, with 13 bases sitting between them. This CDR3 region has 14 residues. CDR1 and CDR2 from the germline V gene are MNHEY and SMNVEV (reference sequence). The DNA of the CDR3 is TGTGCCAGCAGTACTAGTTCTTACGCAGATACGCAGTATTTT. It translates to CASSTSSYADTQYF.

Concerning this clone itself: Other DNA sequences within the sample encode an identical CDR3. The V gene is TRBV14, the J gene TRBJ2-7; TRBD2 matches at 11 bases. V gave up 0 bases and J gave up 3 bases; unmatched junction bases: 1. The CDR3 is made up of 15 amino acids. Germline V gives CDR1 SGHDN, CDR2 FVKESK. Here the CDR3 DNA reads TGTGCCAGCAGCCAAGAGGGGACTAGCGGCTACGAGCAGTACTTC. It encodes CASSQEGTSGYEQYF.

The chain couples TRBV7-6 to TRBJ1-1; the D gene is possibly TRBD1 (6 bases). The V gene lost 5 bases and the J gene lost 3 bases, with 10 bases spanning the gap. CDR1 SGHVS and CDR2 FNYEAQ come from the germline V gene. CDR3 length: 13 amino acids. The CDR3 DNA follows: TGTGCCAGCAGCCGCACAGGGTACACTGAAGCTTTCTTT. The encoded protein is CASSRTGYTEAFF.

This clone was found once. The V call is TRBV27, the J call TRBJ2-7; D might be TRBD2 (5 bases). The CDR3 runs to 14 residues. Looked up from germline, CDR1 is MNHEY and CDR2 is SMNVEV (reference sequence). With 2 bases removed from V and 3 bases from J, the gap between germline ends came to 11 bases. The chain's CDR3 is CASSLKDGVYEQYF. Written as DNA, the CDR3 is TGTGCCAGCAGTTTAAAGGACGGGGTCTACGAGCAGTACTTC.

This chain joins TRBV5-8 and TRBJ2-7; D call uncertain. Trimming shortened V by 5 bases and J by 0 bases, and 18 bases separated the two germline ends. CDR1 and CDR2 (germline): SGHTS, YDEGEE. The CDR3 runs to 16 residues. This CDR3 reads CASSFPQGVSSYEQYF. The CDR3, as DNA: TGTGCCAGCAGTTTTCCTCAAGGAGTGAGCTCCTACGAGCAGTACTTC.

The chain employs TRBV10-1 and TRBJ2-1; the D call may be TRBD1 or TRBD2 (5 bases each). This CDR3 has 16 amino acids. The V and J ends lost 6 bases and 4 bases respectively, with 19 bases between them. The V gene's germline CDR1 is WNHNN and CDR2 SYGVQD (reference sequence). The CDR3 loop is CASSAGPTGAYNEQFF. CDR3 nucleotides: TGCGCCAGCAGCGCCGGGCCGACCGGGGCGTACAATGAGCAGTTCTTC.

The rearrangement links TRBV13 to TRBJ2-7; D gene ambiguous. V was cut by 5 bases and J by 7 bases, with 15 bases left in between. Germline CDR1 reads PRHDT; CDR2 reads FYEKMQ (reference sequence). The length of the CDR3 is 13 residues. CDR3 DNA sequence: TGTGCCAGCAGCGACACGAGATCGCGGGAGCAGTACTTC. Amino acid sequence: CASSDTRSREQYF.

The rearrangement uses TRBV6-5 and TRBJ2-7; TRBD1 matches 9 bases. The CDR3 is 16 residues long. CDR1 and CDR2 from the germline V gene are MNHEY and SVGAGI. With 0 bases clipped from V and 5 bases from J, the junction kept 8 bases outside the gene matches. CDR3 amino acids: CASSYSISWDRDEQYF. Here the CDR3 DNA reads TGTGCCAGCAGTTACTCGATCTCTTGGGACAGGGACGAGCAGTACTTC.

The rearrangement uses TRBV29-1 and TRBJ2-1; D is uncertain. The V end lost 8 bases, the J end lost 8 bases, and 16 bases lay between the germline ends. The germline CDR1 and CDR2 sequences are SQVTM and ANQGSEA. This CDR3 contains 12 residues. CDR3 region: CSLTLGAYEQFF. CDR3 sequence (DNA): TGCAGCCTTACCCTCGGAGCTTATGAGCAGTTCTTC.

This rearrangement joins TRBV7-9 to TRBJ1-5; 11 bases are a match to TRBD1. This CDR3 has 16 residues. With 4 bases clipped from V and 6 bases from J, the junction kept 8 bases outside the gene matches. CDR1 and CDR2 from the germline V gene are SEHNR and FQNEAQ (reference sequence). The CDR3 here is CASSSSGQGAGQPQHF. The CDR3 bases are TGTGCCAGCAGCTCAAGCGGACAGGGGGCAGGTCAGCCCCAGCATTTT.

The chain is built from TRBV15 and TRBJ1-1, with D perhaps TRBD1 (6 bases). Germline V gene sequence: CDR1 LNHNV, CDR2 YYDKDF (reference sequence). CDR3 length: 14 amino acids. The V end lost 0 bases, the J end lost 8 bases, and 13 bases lay between the germline ends. This CDR3 is CATSRDRRGGEAFF. Here the CDR3 DNA reads TGTGCCACCAGCAGAGATCGTAGGGGGGGAGAAGCTTTCTTT.

The V and J genes are TRBV19 and TRBJ2-1; D might be TRBD2 (6 bases). Between the trimmed V and J ends, which lost 4 bases and 3 bases, there was a span of 10 bases. Germline CDR1 and CDR2: LNHDA and SQIVND (reference sequence). The CDR3 totals 14 residues. CDR3 coding DNA: TGTGCCAGTAGTACTTCCGGGGGCTACAATGAGCAGTTCTTC. It is translated as CASSTSGGYNEQFF.

The chain is built from TRBV28 and TRBJ2-7; D unclear. CDR1 and CDR2 from the germline V gene are MDHEN and SYDVKM. V lost 3 bases and J 2 bases, leaving 20 bases between the germline ends. The CDR3 consists of 17 residues. Written as DNA, the CDR3 is TGTGCCAGCAGTTTTTTTTCAAAGCGTCATCTCGCCTACGAGCAGTACTTC. Residues: CASSFFSKRHLAYEQYF.

The V call is TRBV9, the J call TRBJ1-1; 7 bases align to TRBD1. CDR1 is SGDLS and CDR2 is YYNGEE in the germline V gene. The CDR3 contains 12 residues. The trim removed 2 bases at V and 10 bases at J, leaving 5 bases unmatched. The CDR3 region has the DNA TGTGCCAGCAGCGTGTCGACAGGGCGAGCTTTCTTT. Protein product: CASSVSTGRAFF.

The rearrangement joins TRBV6-6 to TRBJ2-3; D remains ambiguous. Germline-derived CDR1 and CDR2 are MNHNY and SVGAGI (reference sequence). Trimming removed 5 bases at V and 2 bases at J, with 8 bases between. The CDR3 runs to 13 residues. As DNA, the CDR3 is TGTGCCAGCAGTAAGGATTACACAGATACGCAGTATTTT. It encodes CASSKDYTDTQYF.

The rearrangement joins TRBV7-6 to TRBJ2-3, with a weak D call TRBD1 (5 bases). The CDR3 runs to 17 residues. Germline V CDR1 and CDR2: SGHVS, FNYEAQ. V was trimmed by 1 base and J by 0 bases, leaving 14 bases between them. In nucleotides, the CDR3 is TGTGCCAGCAGCTTAGAATGGGGCGACCTAAGCACAGATACGCAGTATTTT. It translates to CASSLEWGDLSTDTQYF.

Regarding this clone: Other nucleotide sequences from this sample produce the same CDR3. The chain links TRBV2 to TRBJ2-1; D tentatively reads TRBD1 or TRBD2 (5 bases each). V lost 8 bases to trimming and J lost 2 bases, with 7 bases between them. CDR1 is SNHLY and CDR2 is FYNNEI in the germline V gene. CDR3 size: 12 residues. CDR3 sequence: CASRGTYNEQFF. The CDR3 DNA sequence: TGTGCCAGCCGGGGCACCTACAATGAGCAGTTCTTC.